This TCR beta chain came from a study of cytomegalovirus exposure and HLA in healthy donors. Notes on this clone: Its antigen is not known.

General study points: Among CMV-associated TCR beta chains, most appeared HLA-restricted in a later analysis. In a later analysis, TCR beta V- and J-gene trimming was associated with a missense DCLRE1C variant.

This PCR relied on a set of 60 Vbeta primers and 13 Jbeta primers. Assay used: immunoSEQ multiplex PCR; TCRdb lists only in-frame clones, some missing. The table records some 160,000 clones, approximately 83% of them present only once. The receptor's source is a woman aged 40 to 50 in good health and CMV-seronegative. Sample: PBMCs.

The CDR3 region is CASSPHKFSNQPQHF. The CDR3 DNA reads as TGTGCCAGCAGTCCTCACAAGTTTAGCAATCAGCCCCAGCATTTT. V usage is TRBV6-5 and J usage is TRBJ1-5; no clear D gene. Germline V gene data show CDR1 as MNHEY and CDR2 as SVGAGI. The CDR3 loop spans 15 amino acids. Deletions cut 5 bases from V and 0 bases from J, with 11 bases between.